Each of the 22 T cell receptor beta chains below was sequenced from the same sample in a study of blood T cell repertoires in COVID-19. The method was immunoSEQ multiplex PCR; TCRdb's version includes in-frame clones alone and lacks a portion of them. This sample has around 190,000 clones, with 89% found just once. Sequencing used peripheral blood. These receptors originate from a young man who had recovered from COVID-19.

This chain uses TRBV4-2 with TRBJ2-1; 10 positions match TRBD2. Trimming took 5 bases from V and 2 from J; bases not matched to a gene: 3. The CDR3 length is 15 residues. Germline assignment: CDR1 LGHNA and CDR2 YNFKEQ. CDR3 residues: CASSSLAGAYNEQFF. Written as DNA, the CDR3 is TGTGCCAGCAGCTCCCTAGCGGGGGCCTACAATGAGCAGTTCTTC.

As to this clone: Other DNA sequences in the same sample also yield this CDR3. This chain joins TRBV20-1 and TRBJ2-1, with a weak D call TRBD2 (5 bases). V was trimmed by 6 bases and J by 7 bases, leaving 10 bases between them. The CDR3 runs to 11 residues. Germline V lookup: CDR1 DFQATT, CDR2 SNEGSKA (reference sequence). CDR3 coding DNA: TGCAGTGCCCGGGAACTAAATGAGCAGTTCTTC. Residues: CSARELNEQFF.

The chain combines TRBV5-8 with TRBJ2-7, with D perhaps matching TRBD2 (5 bases). The germline CDR1 and CDR2 sequences are SGHTS and YDEGEE. The length of the CDR3 is 13 residues. V lost 4 bases to trimming and J lost 9 bases, with 17 bases between them. The CDR3 region has the DNA TGTGCCAGCAGCCCGAGGGTCGCCAAGGTGCAGTACTTC. Translated: CASSPRVAKVQYF.

CDR3 nucleotide sequence: TGTGCCAGTAGCGGGACAGGGGGCGGCGAAGAGACCCAGTACTTC. Its translation: CASSGTGGGEETQYF. The V call is TRBV19, the J call TRBJ2-5; 12 nucleotides align to TRBD1. There are 15 residues in the CDR3. J lost 3 bases, V lost 6 bases, and 5 bases had no gene match. The germline CDR1 and CDR2 sequences are LNHDA and SQIVND (reference sequence).

V is TRBV11-3 and J is TRBJ1-2; 7 bases match TRBD1. Germline V gene lookup returns CDR1 SGHNT and CDR2 YENEEA. The CDR3 is 15 residues long. The trim removed 3 bases at V and 7 bases at J, leaving 11 bases unmatched. CDR3 sequence reads: CASSLASDRLGGYTF. CDR3 sequence (DNA): TGTGCCAGCAGCTTGGCCTCGGACAGGTTGGGTGGCTACACCTTC.

CDR3 coding DNA: TGCGCCAGCAGCCAAGAGAGGGAAACAGATACGCAGTATTTT. It yields the protein CASSQERETDTQYF. The chain recombines TRBV4-3 with TRBJ2-3, with D possibly being TRBD2 (5 bases). With 0 bases removed from V and 3 bases from J, the gap between germline ends came to 7 bases. The CDR3 loop spans 14 amino acids. Germline V gene data show CDR1 as LGHNA and CDR2 as YSLEER.

This chain joins TRBV5-1 and TRBJ2-1; 11 positions match TRBD2. There are 19 residues in the CDR3. V was pared by 1 base and J by 0 bases, with 9 bases of the junction left unmatched. From germline, CDR1 is SGHRS and CDR2 YFSETQ. The CDR3 loop is CASSLMASGRKSSYNEQFF. The DNA of the CDR3 is TGCGCCAGCAGCTTGATGGCTAGCGGGAGGAAAAGCTCCTACAATGAGCAGTTCTTC.

The CDR3 DNA follows: TGTGCCATCAGTTGGGACTTCAATTTGGGGCAGTTCTTC. Amino acids: CAISWDFNLGQFF. This sequence joins TRBV10-3 and TRBJ2-1; D might be TRBD2 (6 bases). This CDR3 has 13 residues. The germline V and J ends were trimmed by 5 bases and 12 bases, with 17 bases remaining between them. Looked up from germline, CDR1 is ENHRY and CDR2 is SYGVKD.

V is TRBV7-9 and J is TRBJ2-1; D remains ambiguous. Germline CDR1 reads SEHNR; CDR2 reads FQNEAQ (reference sequence). The CDR3 is 15 residues long. Trimming removed 4 bases at V and 0 bases at J, with 10 bases between. The CDR3 here is CASSSHISSYNEQFF. Written as DNA, the CDR3 is TGTGCCAGCAGCTCCCATATTAGCTCCTACAATGAGCAGTTCTTC. The variable domain in full, completed from reference TRBV7-9 and TRBJ2-1, reads DTGVSQNPRHKITKRGQNVTFRCDPISEHNRLYWYRQTLGQGPEFLTYFQNEAQLEKSRLLSDRFSAERPKGSFSTLEIQRTEQGDSAMYLCASSSHISSYNEQFFGPGTRLTVL.

This clone has only a few counts. The V call is TRBV2, the J call TRBJ1-3; 9 bases are a match to TRBD1. V dropped 2 bases and J dropped 1; count of bases not matched to a gene: 9. The CDR3 is 18 amino acids. CDR1 is SNHLY, CDR2 FYNNEI, per germline. The CDR3: CASSEFFPDRGSGNTIYF. CDR3 DNA: TGTGCCAGCAGTGAATTTTTCCCCGACAGGGGGTCTGGAAACACCATATATTTT.

The J gene is TRBJ1-3, the V gene TRBV18; tentatively, D is TRBD1 (6 bases). Trimming pared 0 bases from V and 5 bases from J, leaving 11 bases between. Germline V gene sequence: CDR1 KGHSH, CDR2 LQKENI. The CDR3 runs 15 residues. CDR3 amino acids: CASSPPSQGRNTIYF. DNA for the CDR3: TGTGCCAGCTCACCACCGTCACAGGGTCGAAACACCATATATTTT.

The chain couples TRBV19 to TRBJ1-1; a possible D gene is TRBD1 (6 bases). The length of the CDR3 is 14 residues. CDR1 and CDR2 (germline): LNHDA, SQIVND (reference sequence). V was pared by 3 bases and J by 4 bases, with 12 bases between. The CDR3 nucleotides are TGTGCCAGTAGTATTAAGGGGGGGGCCACTGAAGCTTTCTTT. Translating it yields CASSIKGGATEAFF. The full variable domain, with the rest looked up from reference TRBV19 and TRBJ1-1, is DGGITQSPKYLFRKEGQNVTLSCEQNLNHDAMYWYRQDPGQGLRLIYYSQIVNDFQKGDIAEGYSVSREKKESFPLTVTSAQKNPTAFYLCASSIKGGATEAFFGQGTRLTVV.

The chain links TRBV21-1 to TRBJ1-6. TRBV21-1 is described as a pseudogene. The CDR3 has 15 residues. CDR3 sequence reads: CASSKDTLVTAPLHF. DNA of the CDR3: TGTGCCAGCAGCAAAGATACCCTGGTTACTGCACCCCTCCACTTT.

The genes are TRBV12-3 or TRBV12-4 and TRBJ1-1; unclear D gene. This CDR3 spans 13 amino acids. Trimming left V 5 bases short and J 5 bases short, with 12 bases between. The CDR3 DNA is TGTGCCAGCAGTAAGACGTGGGCGACTGAAGCTTTCTTT. It yields the protein CASSKTWATEAFF.

This sequence joins TRBV9 and TRBJ2-1; 12 bases agree with TRBD2. V shed 6 bases, J shed 5 bases, and the junction held 9 bases outside the gene matches. CDR3 size: 16 residues. Per germline, CDR1 SGDLS and CDR2 YYNGEE. In DNA, the CDR3 is TGTGCCAGCAACCTGCCTAGCGGGAGGGCCAACAATGAGCAGTTCTTC. Its protein is CASNLPSGRANNEQFF.

This rearrangement joins TRBV11-3 to TRBJ1-1, with TRBD1 identical over 7 bases. Germline CDR1 is SGHNT and CDR2 is YENEEA. With 5 bases clipped from V and 1 base from J, the junction kept 4 bases outside the gene matches. The CDR3 has 14 residues. The CDR3 DNA sequence: TGTGCCAGCAGCCCCCGGACAGGGAACACTGAAGCTTTCTTT. This translates into CASSPRTGNTEAFF.

The chain employs TRBV3-1 (or the pseudogene TRBV3-2) and TRBJ1-2; 10 bases align to TRBD1. The junction had 7 bases not matched to a gene; V was cut back by 4 bases and J by 8 bases. Germline CDR1 and CDR2: LGHDT and YNNKEL (reference sequence). There are 14 residues in the CDR3. CDR3 nucleotide sequence: TGTGCCAGCAGCCCGGGACAGGGGATCGGAGGCTACACCTTC. Protein: CASSPGQGIGGYTF.

This chain links TRBV6-6 with TRBJ2-1, with D tentatively TRBD1 (7 bases). V was cut by 8 bases and J by 6 bases, with 17 bases left in between. The CDR3 spans 14 residues. Germline-derived CDR1 and CDR2 are MNHNY and SVGAGI (reference sequence). Written as DNA, the CDR3 is TGTGCCAGCTCGGGCAGGAGGGGGCCCAATGAGCAGTTCTTC. Translating gives CASSGRRGPNEQFF.

The rearrangement uses TRBV4-2 and TRBJ2-1; 9 positions agree with TRBD2. The CDR3 consists of 17 residues. V was clipped by 0 bases and J by 7 bases; unmatched bases: 10. Germline V gene sequence: CDR1 LGHNA, CDR2 YNFKEQ. Here the CDR3 reads CASSQDSGDSGSNEQFF. CDR3 DNA: TGTGCCAGCAGCCAAGATAGTGGAGATAGCGGGAGTAATGAGCAGTTCTTC.

J is TRBJ2-7 and V is TRBV6-5; D is unclear. Per the germline V gene, CDR1 is MNHEY and CDR2 is SVGAGI. This CDR3 contains 11 residues. V was cut by 8 bases and J by 5 bases, with 10 bases left in between. Here the CDR3 reads CASALGHEQYF. In nucleotides, the CDR3 is TGTGCCAGCGCCCTTGGCCACGAGCAGTACTTC.

The genes are TRBV7-2 and TRBJ2-3, with 7 bases aligning to TRBD2. CDR3 size: 16 residues. Germline trimming cut 3 bases from V and 2 bases from J; bases unmatched to any gene: 8. From germline, CDR1 is SGHTA and CDR2 FQGNSA. CDR3 region: CASSFLAERFTDTQYF. In DNA, the CDR3 is TGTGCCAGCAGCTTTCTAGCGGAGCGGTTCACAGATACGCAGTATTTT.

The V call is TRBV2, the J call TRBJ2-5; possibly TRBD1 for D (5 bases). The V end lost 3 bases, the J end lost 2 bases, and 13 bases lay between the germline ends. CDR1 and CDR2 (germline): SNHLY, FYNNEI. The CDR3 is made up of 15 amino acids. Written as DNA, the CDR3 is TGTGCCAGCAGTGACAAGGGGCTGGGACAAGAGACCCAGTACTTC. Protein product: CASSDKGLGQETQYF.